This T cell receptor (beta chain) was retrieved from a study of blood T cell repertoires in COVID-19 (dated by TCRdb to 2020 to 2021). Looking at the study overall: Samples covering the acute and convalescent phases of COVID-19 were provided by collaborators in the United States, Italy and Spain. The prospective study material was composed of cDNA or gDNA derived from T cells, B-cell-depleted T cells, or PBMCs. The dataset comprised deeply sampled blood TCRbeta repertoires from subjects exposed to, actively infected with, or recovered from COVID-19. The repertoires were released in a freely available public database intended as a resource for research on the immune response to SARS-CoV-2. The samples were drawn from two sources: the first 160 participants of the ongoing ImmuneRACE study, and over 1,000 subjects contributed by 6 global collaborators. The sample metadata nearly always contained a de-identified subject ID, COVID-19 status, age in years and sex. Where available, HLA class I and class II types were taken from metadata supplied by the sample provider and were not determined by assay-based typing.

TCRbeta CDR3 regions were amplified from genomic DNA by means of the immunoSEQ Assay, a bias-controlled multiplex PCR. The authors' pipeline ran thus. The number of nucleated cells in each sample was estimated by amplification of reference gene primers within the assay. Sequence reads were collapsed and filtered to measure the absolute abundance of every unique TCRbeta CDR3 rearrangement. For each sample, productive Simpson clonality was calculated by taking the square root of Simpson's diversity index across productive rearrangements. This is the immuneACCESS table as TCRdb keeps it, with only in-frame sequences that have V and J called. A part of the clones is gone; compared with another copy, unresolved V genes explain less than half, and the rest is unexplained. From that table come the V and J calls and clone size; the DNA was used to work out D and trimming. The sample has about 150,000 clones on record, roughly 80% of them singletons. The top ten clonotypes cover 7% to 10% of the sample.

Details on this clone: This receptor's antigen is unknown. Qualities for individual bases were not recorded, and no much larger clone is one base off.

Points the paper makes about the study in general: Clinical and demographic metadata were provided uncurated, with the amount varying by source and participant.

Enrolling through a virtual design, the prospective study's participants ranged in age from about 18 to 89 years and lived across roughly 23 United States geographic areas. Cohort assignment in the prospective study relied on participant-reported clinical history from a screening survey and a study questionnaire. ImmuneRACE Cohort 3 recovered participants were defined by two consecutive negative NP/OP PCR tests, healthcare professional clearance, or symptom resolution. Mobile phlebotomists in the prospective study collected whole blood, serum and a nasopharyngeal or oropharyngeal swab from every participant. Prospective study participants could optionally give additional blood draws and questionnaires over an approximately 2-month period. Blood samples from the prospective study were shipped frozen or at room temperature prior to DNA extraction. The CDR3 has 14 amino acids, counting the end cysteine and phenylalanine. CDR3 DNA is the only sequence kept; it has 42 bases, read in frame from the first base. CDR1 and CDR2 are read off the germline V gene (reference sequence) as LNHDA and SQIVND. The junction carries 13 bases between V and J, which are trimmed by 4 bases and 4 bases respectively.

The sequence joins TRBV19 to TRBJ1-2, with a tentative D gene TRBD1 over 5 matching bases. The receptor comes from a man aged 45-60 years who had recovered from COVID-19. Input material: PBMCs or T cells enriched from blood (not recorded which). The encoded CDR3 is CASSTVTATYGYTF. In nucleotides, the sequence is TGTGCCAGTAGTACAGTGACAGCGACCTATGGCTACACCTTC. The CDR3 plus the reference TRBV19 and TRBJ1-2 genes for the other parts give the full variable domain: DGGITQSPKYLFRKEGQNVTLSCEQNLNHDAMYWYRQDPGQGLRLIYYSQIVNDFQKGDIAEGYSVSREKKESFPLTVTSAQKNPTAFYLCASSTVTATYGYTFGSGTRLTVV.